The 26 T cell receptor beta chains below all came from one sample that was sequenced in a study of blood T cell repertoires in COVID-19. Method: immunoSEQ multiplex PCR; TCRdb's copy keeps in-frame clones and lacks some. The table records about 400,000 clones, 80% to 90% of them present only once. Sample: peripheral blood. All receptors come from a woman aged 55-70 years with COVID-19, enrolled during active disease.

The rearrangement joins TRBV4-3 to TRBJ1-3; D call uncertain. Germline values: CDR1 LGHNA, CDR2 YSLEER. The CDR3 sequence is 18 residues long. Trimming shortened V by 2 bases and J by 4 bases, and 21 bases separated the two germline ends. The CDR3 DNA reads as TGCGCCAGCAGCCAATCTCCCGGTGGAGGTTCAGCCGGAAACACCATATATTTT. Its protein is CASSQSPGGGSAGNTIYF.

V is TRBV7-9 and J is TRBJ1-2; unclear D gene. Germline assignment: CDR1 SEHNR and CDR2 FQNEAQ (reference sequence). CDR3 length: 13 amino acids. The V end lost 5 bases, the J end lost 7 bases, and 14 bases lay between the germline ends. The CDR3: CASSQRVFGGYTF. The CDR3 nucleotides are TGTGCCAGCAGCCAGCGGGTATTCGGTGGCTACACCTTC. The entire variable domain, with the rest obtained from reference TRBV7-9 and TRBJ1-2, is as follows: DTGVSQNPRHKITKRGQNVTFRCDPISEHNRLYWYRQTLGQGPEFLTYFQNEAQLEKSRLLSDRFSAERPKGSFSTLEIQRTEQGDSAMYLCASSQRVFGGYTFGSGTRLTVV.

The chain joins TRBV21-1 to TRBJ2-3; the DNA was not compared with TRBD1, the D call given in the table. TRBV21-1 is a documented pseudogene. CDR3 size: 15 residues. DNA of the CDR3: TGTGCCAGCAGCAAAGGGGGCTCGGTTGGGGATACGCAGTATTTT. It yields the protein CASSKGGSVGDTQYF.

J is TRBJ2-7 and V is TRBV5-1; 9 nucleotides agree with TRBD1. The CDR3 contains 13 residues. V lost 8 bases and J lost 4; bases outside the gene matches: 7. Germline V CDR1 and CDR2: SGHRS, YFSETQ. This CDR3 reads CASTGTGMYEQYF. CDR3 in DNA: TGCGCCAGTACCGGGACAGGGATGTACGAGCAGTACTTC.

The CDR3 region has the DNA TGTGCCATCAGTGGCCCCGGGACTGAAGAGCAGTACTTC. Translated: CAISGPGTEEQYF. The chain recombines TRBV10-3 with TRBJ2-7; D perhaps matches TRBD2 (6 bases). Germline V gene sequence: CDR1 ENHRY, CDR2 SYGVKD. V was clipped by 4 bases and J by 7 bases, with 14 bases between them. The CDR3 sequence is 13 residues long.

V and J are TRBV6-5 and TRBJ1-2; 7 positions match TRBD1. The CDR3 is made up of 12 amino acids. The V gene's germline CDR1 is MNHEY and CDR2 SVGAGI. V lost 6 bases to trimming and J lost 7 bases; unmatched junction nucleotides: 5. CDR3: CASSTGEAGYTF. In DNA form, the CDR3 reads TGTGCCAGCAGCACAGGGGAGGCTGGCTACACCTTC.

CDR3 loop: CASSLGLAGLLTDTQYF. The CDR3 nucleotides are TGTGCCAGCAGCTTGGGACTAGCGGGGCTCCTGACAGATACGCAGTATTTT. The chain has TRBV13 and TRBJ2-3, with 13 bases identical to TRBD2. CDR3 length equals 17 residues. The V segment lost 3 bases and the J segment 3 bases; nucleotides outside the gene matches: 6. Germline V lookup: CDR1 PRHDT, CDR2 FYEKMQ (reference sequence).

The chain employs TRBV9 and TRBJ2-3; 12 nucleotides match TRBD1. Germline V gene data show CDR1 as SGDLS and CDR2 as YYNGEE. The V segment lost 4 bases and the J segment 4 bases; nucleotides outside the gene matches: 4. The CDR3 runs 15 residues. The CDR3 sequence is CASSRDRGRADTQYF. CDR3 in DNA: TGTGCCAGCAGCAGGGACAGGGGGCGCGCAGATACGCAGTATTTT.

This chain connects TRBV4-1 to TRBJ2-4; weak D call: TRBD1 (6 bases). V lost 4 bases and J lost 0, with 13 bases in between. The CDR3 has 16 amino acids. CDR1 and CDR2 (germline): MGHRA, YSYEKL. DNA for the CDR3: TGCGCCAGCAGCCCACAGGGTCCTATAGCCAAAAACATTCAGTACTTC. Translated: CASSPQGPIAKNIQYF.

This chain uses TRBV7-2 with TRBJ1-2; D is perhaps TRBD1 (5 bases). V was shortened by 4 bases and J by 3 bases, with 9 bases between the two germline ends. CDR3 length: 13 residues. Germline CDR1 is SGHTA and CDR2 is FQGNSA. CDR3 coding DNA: TGTGCCAGCAGCTCGCGGGGGTACTATGGCTACACCTTC. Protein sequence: CASSSRGYYGYTF.

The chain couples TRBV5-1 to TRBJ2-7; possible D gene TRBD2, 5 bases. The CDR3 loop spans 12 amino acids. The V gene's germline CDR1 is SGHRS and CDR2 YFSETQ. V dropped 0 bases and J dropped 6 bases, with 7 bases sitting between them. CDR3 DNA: TGCGCCAGCAGCTTGGGGGCGGGCGAGCAGTACTTC. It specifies CASSLGAGEQYF.

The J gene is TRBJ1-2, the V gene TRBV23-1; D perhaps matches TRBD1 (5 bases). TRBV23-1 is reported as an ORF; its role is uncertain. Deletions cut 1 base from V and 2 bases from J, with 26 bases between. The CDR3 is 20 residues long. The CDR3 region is CASSQLKGGRAYTLNYGYTF. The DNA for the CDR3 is TGCGCCAGCAGTCAATTGAAGGGCGGCAGGGCTTACACCTTGAACTATGGCTACACCTTC.

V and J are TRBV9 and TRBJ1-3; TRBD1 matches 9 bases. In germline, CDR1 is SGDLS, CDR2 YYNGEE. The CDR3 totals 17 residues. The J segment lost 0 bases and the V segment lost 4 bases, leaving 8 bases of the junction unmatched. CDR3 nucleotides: TGTGCCAGCAGCCAAGGGGGACAGGGAGTCTCTGGAAACACCATATATTTT. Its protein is CASSQGGQGVSGNTIYF.

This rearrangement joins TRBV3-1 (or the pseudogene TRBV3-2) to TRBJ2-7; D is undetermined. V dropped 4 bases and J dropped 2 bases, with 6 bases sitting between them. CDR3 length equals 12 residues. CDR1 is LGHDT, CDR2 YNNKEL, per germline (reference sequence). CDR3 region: CASSRLPYEQYF. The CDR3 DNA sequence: TGTGCCAGCAGCCGTCTTCCCTACGAGCAGTACTTC.

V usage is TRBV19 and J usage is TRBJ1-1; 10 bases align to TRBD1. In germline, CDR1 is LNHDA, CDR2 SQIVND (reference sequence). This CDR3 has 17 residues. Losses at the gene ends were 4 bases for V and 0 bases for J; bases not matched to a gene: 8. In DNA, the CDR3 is TGTGCCAGTAGTAACCGGGACAGGGGTCGGATGAACACTGAAGCTTTCTTT. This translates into CASSNRDRGRMNTEAFF.

Written as DNA, the CDR3 is TGTGCCATCAGTGCCAGGGGACACCAAGAGACCCAGTACTTC. It yields the protein CAISARGHQETQYF. V and J are TRBV10-3 and TRBJ2-5; perhaps TRBD1 as D (6 bases). Germline CDR1 ENHRY, CDR2 SYGVKD. The CDR3 has 14 residues. V was shortened by 4 bases and J by 0 bases, with 9 bases between the two germline ends.

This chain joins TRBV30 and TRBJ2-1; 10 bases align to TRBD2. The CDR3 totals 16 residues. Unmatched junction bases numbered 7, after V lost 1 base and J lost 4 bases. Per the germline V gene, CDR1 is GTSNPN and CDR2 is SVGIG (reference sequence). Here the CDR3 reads CAWSASLAGIYNEQFF. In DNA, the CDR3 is TGTGCCTGGAGTGCCTCACTAGCGGGGATATACAATGAGCAGTTCTTC.

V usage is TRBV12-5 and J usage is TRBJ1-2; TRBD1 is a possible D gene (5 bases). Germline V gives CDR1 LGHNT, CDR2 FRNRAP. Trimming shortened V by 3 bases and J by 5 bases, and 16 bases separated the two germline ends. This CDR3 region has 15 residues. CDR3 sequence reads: CASGFVRTGVYGYTF. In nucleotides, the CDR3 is TGTGCTAGTGGTTTTGTTCGGACGGGGGTATATGGCTACACCTTC.

The CDR3 nucleotides read TGTGCCAGCAGCTTTGATACAGGGACCGGGGAGCTGTTTTTT. Its translation: CASSFDTGTGELFF. The V call is TRBV7-2, the J call TRBJ2-2; possible D gene TRBD1, 6 bases. The CDR3 runs to 14 residues. The V end was cut by 3 bases, the J end by 5 bases, with 10 bases between. In germline, CDR1 is SGHTA, CDR2 FQGNSA.

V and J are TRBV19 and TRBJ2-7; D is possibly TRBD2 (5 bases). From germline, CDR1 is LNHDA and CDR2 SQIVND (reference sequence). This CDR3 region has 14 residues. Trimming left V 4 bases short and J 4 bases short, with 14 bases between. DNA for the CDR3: TGTGCCAGTAGTACCAGCACTAGGCAGTACGAGCAGTACTTC. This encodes CASSTSTRQYEQYF.

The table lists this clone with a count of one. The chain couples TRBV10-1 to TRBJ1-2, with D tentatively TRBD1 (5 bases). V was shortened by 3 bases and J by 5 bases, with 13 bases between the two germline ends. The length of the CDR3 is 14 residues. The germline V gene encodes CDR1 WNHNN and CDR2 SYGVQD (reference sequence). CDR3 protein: CASSDWGSTYGYTF. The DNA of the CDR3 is TGCGCCAGCAGTGACTGGGGCAGTACTTATGGCTACACCTTC.

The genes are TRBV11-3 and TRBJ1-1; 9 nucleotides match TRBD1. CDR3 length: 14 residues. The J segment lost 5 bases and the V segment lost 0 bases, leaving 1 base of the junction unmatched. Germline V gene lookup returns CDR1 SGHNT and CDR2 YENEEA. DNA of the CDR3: TGTGCCAGCAGCTTAGATGACAGGGGGACTGAAGCTTTCTTT. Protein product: CASSLDDRGTEAFF.

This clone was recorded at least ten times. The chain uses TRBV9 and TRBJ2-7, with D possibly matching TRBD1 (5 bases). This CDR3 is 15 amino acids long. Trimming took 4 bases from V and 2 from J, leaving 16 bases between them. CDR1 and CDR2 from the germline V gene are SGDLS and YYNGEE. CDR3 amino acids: CASSPSPRGTYEQYF. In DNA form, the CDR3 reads TGTGCCAGCAGCCCTTCGCCAAGGGGAACCTACGAGCAGTACTTC.

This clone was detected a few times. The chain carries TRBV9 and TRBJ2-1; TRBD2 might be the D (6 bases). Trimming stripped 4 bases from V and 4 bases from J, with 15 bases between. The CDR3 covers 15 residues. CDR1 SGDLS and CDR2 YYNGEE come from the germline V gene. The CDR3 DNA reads TGTGCCAGCAGCATTTTAGGCGGGGCTTACAATGAGCAGTTCTTC. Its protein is CASSILGGAYNEQFF.

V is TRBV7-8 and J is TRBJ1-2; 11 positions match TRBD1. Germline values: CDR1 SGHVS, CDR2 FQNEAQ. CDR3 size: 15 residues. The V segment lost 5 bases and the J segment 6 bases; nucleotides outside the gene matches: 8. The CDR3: CASSPDRGRAHGYTF. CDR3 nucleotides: TGTGCCAGCAGCCCGGACAGGGGGCGCGCCCATGGCTACACCTTC.

CDR3 sequence: CASSLGGQGPYNEQFF. CDR3 DNA sequence: TGTGCCAGCAGCTTAGGCGGACAGGGGCCCTACAATGAGCAGTTCTTC. This chain uses TRBV7-2 with TRBJ2-1, with TRBD1 identical over 9 bases. Germline trimming cut 1 base from V and 2 bases from J; bases unmatched to any gene: 3. The germline V gene has CDR1 SGHTA and CDR2 FQGNSA. The CDR3 totals 16 residues.